This TCR beta chain appears in the sequencing data of a study of Ad26.COV2.S vaccination and SARS-CoV-2 variants. Regarding the study as a whole: Breadth of non-spike TCRs did not differ between vaccinees and placebo recipients. Following vaccination, spike-specific CD8+ and CD4+ T cell responses reportedly exhibited substantial breadth. Overall T cell responses may have been underestimated by the analyses of TCR breadth and depth.

On this clone itself: Its antigen remains unidentified.

There are 16 residues in the CDR3. Some clones are missing from TCRdb's copy, which holds only in-frame ones; the method was immunoSEQ multiplex PCR. The table has 300,000 to 400,000 clones, around four fifths seen once. Noted treatment: around 19 received Ad26.COV2.S at low or high dose, single or two shots; several received placebo; per-sample allocation not given. Sampling occurred on day 63 after the first vaccine or placebo injection. Within Boston, the person who donated was an adult of 18-55 years. The input for sequencing was peripheral blood, taken in a trial of Ad26.COV2.S vaccine versus placebo. The chain combines TRBV21-1 with TRBJ2-1; the table gives TRBD2 as D, unverified against the DNA. TRBV21-1 is noted as a pseudogene. The receptor was derived from a person aged 18 to 65 who received the Ad26.COV2.S COVID-19 vaccine or a placebo. The CDR3 spells CASCPWAGGVDNEQFF. The CDR3 region has the DNA TGTGCCAGCTGTCCTTGGGCGGGGGGAGTAGACAATGAGCAGTTCTTC.